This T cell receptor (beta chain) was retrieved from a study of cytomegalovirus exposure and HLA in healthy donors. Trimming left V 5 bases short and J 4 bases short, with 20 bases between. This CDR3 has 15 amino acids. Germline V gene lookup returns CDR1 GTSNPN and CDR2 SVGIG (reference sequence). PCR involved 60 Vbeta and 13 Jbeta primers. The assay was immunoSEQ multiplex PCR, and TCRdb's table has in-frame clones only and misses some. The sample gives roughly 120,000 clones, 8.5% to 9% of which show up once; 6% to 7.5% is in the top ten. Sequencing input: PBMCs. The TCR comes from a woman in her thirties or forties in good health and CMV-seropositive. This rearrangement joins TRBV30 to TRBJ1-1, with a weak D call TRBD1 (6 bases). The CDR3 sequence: CAWCRTKMGATEAFF. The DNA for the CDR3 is TGTGCCTGGTGCCGAACAAAAATGGGGGCCACTGAAGCTTTCTTT.